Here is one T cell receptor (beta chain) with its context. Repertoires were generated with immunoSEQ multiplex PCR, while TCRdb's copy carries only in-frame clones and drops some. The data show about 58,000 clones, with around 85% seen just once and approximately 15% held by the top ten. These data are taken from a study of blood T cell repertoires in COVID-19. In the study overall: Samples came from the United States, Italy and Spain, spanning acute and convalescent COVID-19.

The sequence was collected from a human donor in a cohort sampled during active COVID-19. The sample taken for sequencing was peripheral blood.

CDR3 sequence reads: CASRGEGGWKLFF. The CDR3 DNA reads TGTGCCAGCAGGGGAGAAGGGGGATGGAAACTGTTTTTT. The chain links TRBV2 to TRBJ1-4, with a tentative D call TRBD1 (6 bases). The CDR3 runs to 13 residues. Per the germline V gene, CDR1 is SNHLY and CDR2 is FYNNEI. V lost 6 bases and J 11 bases, leaving 16 bases between the germline ends.